The rows below give T cell receptor beta chains drawn from one sample of a study of blood T cell repertoires in COVID-19. Produced via immunoSEQ multiplex PCR; TCRdb's table is partial and in-frame only. The table includes fewer than 120,000 clones, 76% detected once. What was sequenced was peripheral blood. These receptors were obtained from a woman aged 80 or older with acute or convalescent COVID-19. Each CDR3 is given with its conserved first and last residue. A D gene is named only where the DNA matches it firmly. For some rows the clone size is stated as once, few or many, or as a class when expanded; others skip it.

d_call: .; clone_size: once; j_call: TRBJ2-1; v_call: TRBV29-1; cdr3_nt: TGCAGCGTTGAGTCGCTACACTACTACTCCTACAATGAGCAGTTCTTC; cdr3_aa: CSVESLHYYSYNEQFF
d_call: TRBD1; clone_size: .; j_call: TRBJ1-2; v_call: TRBV2; cdr3_nt: TGTGCCAGCAGTTCGGGACAGGGGAACTATGGCTACACCTTC; cdr3_aa: CASSSGQGNYGYTF
d_call: TRBD1; clone_size: .; j_call: TRBJ1-1; v_call: TRBV18; cdr3_nt: TGTGCCAGCTCACTTCTGGACAGGACTGAAGCTTTCTTT; cdr3_aa: CASSLLDRTEAFF
d_call: TRBD2; clone_size: .; j_call: TRBJ2-1; v_call: TRBV29-1; cdr3_nt: TGCAGCGTTCAACCGGGACTAGCGGGAGGATATGAGCAGTTCTTC; cdr3_aa: CSVQPGLAGGYEQFF
d_call: .; clone_size: .; j_call: TRBJ1-6; v_call: TRBV5-1; cdr3_nt: TGCGCCAGCAGCTCGCAGCCTCAGCAGGGGTCCTATAATTCACCCCTCCACTTT; cdr3_aa: CASSSQPQQGSYNSPLHF
d_call: TRBD1; clone_size: .; j_call: TRBJ1-6; v_call: TRBV7-9; cdr3_nt: TGTGCCAGCAGCTTACCAGGACAGGGTGGATCACCCCTCCACTTT; cdr3_aa: CASSLPGQGGSPLHF
d_call: TRBD1; clone_size: few; j_call: TRBJ1-1; v_call: TRBV6-5; cdr3_nt: TGTGCCAGCAGGAGGGGACAGGGCGTCACTGAAGCTTTCTTT; cdr3_aa: CASRRGQGVTEAFF
d_call: TRBD1; clone_size: few; j_call: TRBJ1-1; v_call: TRBV3-1/TRBV3-2; cdr3_nt: TGTGCCAGCAGCCGAGGACAGGGTGTCCCTGAAGCTTTCTTT; cdr3_aa: CASSRGQGVPEAFF
d_call: .; clone_size: .; j_call: TRBJ1-1; v_call: TRBV27; cdr3_nt: TGTGCCAGCAGCACGACTTGGGACACTGAAGCTTTCTTT; cdr3_aa: CASSTTWDTEAFF
d_call: .; clone_size: .; j_call: TRBJ1-6; v_call: TRBV5-1; cdr3_nt: TGCGCCAGCAGCTTGTCCCGGAACCAGGGGTCACCCCTCCACTTT; cdr3_aa: CASSLSRNQGSPLHF
d_call: TRBD1; clone_size: .; j_call: TRBJ1-5; v_call: TRBV10-1; cdr3_nt: TGCGCCAGCAGTGGCACAGGGGTCCCCTATAGCAATCAGCCCCAGCATTTT; cdr3_aa: CASSGTGVPYSNQPQHF
d_call: .; clone_size: .; j_call: TRBJ2-3; v_call: TRBV13; cdr3_nt: TGTGCCAGCAGCTTAGGTGCGCTCCTTAGCACAGATACGCAGTATTTT; cdr3_aa: CASSLGALLSTDTQYF
d_call: TRBD1; clone_size: few; j_call: TRBJ2-7; v_call: TRBV30; cdr3_nt: TGTGCCTGGAGTCGACAGGGTTCCGAGCAGTACTTC; cdr3_aa: CAWSRQGSEQYF
d_call: TRBD1; clone_size: .; j_call: TRBJ2-1; v_call: TRBV7-9; cdr3_nt: TGTGCCAGCAGCTTTGCAGGGGGTTGGAATGAGCAGTTCTTC; cdr3_aa: CASSFAGGWNEQFF
d_call: .; clone_size: .; j_call: TRBJ1-5; v_call: TRBV7-9; cdr3_nt: TGTGCCAGCAGCCCCCTGGGGGGGGCCCAGCCCCAGCATTTT; cdr3_aa: CASSPLGGAQPQHF
d_call: TRBD1; clone_size: .; j_call: TRBJ2-5; v_call: TRBV5-1; cdr3_nt: TGCGCCAGCAGCGCGACAGGGGTAGAGACCCAGTACTTC; cdr3_aa: CASSATGVETQYF
d_call: .; clone_size: .; j_call: TRBJ2-1; v_call: TRBV5-1; cdr3_nt: TGCGCCAGCAGTCTGGAGGATGAGCAGTTCTTC; cdr3_aa: CASSLEDEQFF
d_call: .; clone_size: .; j_call: TRBJ1-5; v_call: TRBV19; cdr3_nt: TGTGCCAGTAGTATGATCCCAGGGTCGGGGGTAAAGGTCCAGCATTTT; cdr3_aa: CASSMIPGSGVKVQHF
d_call: .; clone_size: .; j_call: TRBJ2-7; v_call: TRBV10-1; cdr3_nt: TGCGCCAGCAGTGCGAGACAGCGCTACGAGCAGTACTTC; cdr3_aa: CASSARQRYEQYF
d_call: TRBD2; clone_size: .; j_call: TRBJ2-7; v_call: TRBV3-1/TRBV3-2; cdr3_nt: TGTGCCAGCAGCCTAGGGACTAGTGGTGAGCAGTACTTC; cdr3_aa: CASSLGTSGEQYF
d_call: TRBD2; clone_size: many; j_call: TRBJ2-3; v_call: TRBV7-9; cdr3_nt: TGTGCCAGCAGCTTAGGACTAGCGGATACGCAGTATTTT; cdr3_aa: CASSLGLADTQYF
d_call: .; clone_size: .; j_call: TRBJ1-2; v_call: TRBV11-2; cdr3_nt: TGTGCCAGCAGCTTAGCCAGGGTCGGCGGCTACACCTTC; cdr3_aa: CASSLARVGGYTF
d_call: TRBD2; clone_size: once; j_call: TRBJ2-3; v_call: TRBV3-1/TRBV3-2; cdr3_nt: TGTGCCAGCAGCATAGAGGTCCTAGCGGGAGGGGCCCGCACAGATACGCAGTATTTT; cdr3_aa: CASSIEVLAGGARTDTQYF
d_call: TRBD1; clone_size: many; j_call: TRBJ2-2; v_call: TRBV28; cdr3_nt: TGTGCCAGCTATACTACTGGACAGGGGCACACCGGGGAGCTGTTTTTT; cdr3_aa: CASYTTGQGHTGELFF
d_call: .; clone_size: .; j_call: TRBJ1-1; v_call: TRBV5-1; cdr3_nt: TGCGCCAGCAGCTCGAGGGGGTCGGGGAACACTGAAGCTTTCTTT; cdr3_aa: CASSSRGSGNTEAFF
d_call: .; clone_size: few; j_call: TRBJ1-1; v_call: TRBV6-1; cdr3_nt: TGTGCCAGCGGTGAACGGTCCGCTGAAGCTTTCTTT; cdr3_aa: CASGERSAEAFF
d_call: TRBD1; clone_size: medium-sized; j_call: TRBJ2-6; v_call: TRBV6-6; cdr3_nt: TGTGCCAGCAGCCTCCTCCCGGGACAGCAACCTTTCTCTGGGGCCAACGTCCTGACTTTC; cdr3_aa: CASSLLPGQQPFSGANVLTF
d_call: .; clone_size: .; j_call: TRBJ2-3; v_call: TRBV7-9; cdr3_nt: TGTGCCAGCAGCTTAGTACAGGGAAGCACAGATACGCAGTATTTT; cdr3_aa: CASSLVQGSTDTQYF
d_call: .; clone_size: .; j_call: TRBJ1-6; v_call: TRBV5-6; cdr3_nt: TGTGCCAGCAGCTCGGACCCGGGCGCGGGACATAATTCACCCCTCCACTTT; cdr3_aa: CASSSDPGAGHNSPLHF
d_call: TRBD1; clone_size: .; j_call: TRBJ2-2; v_call: TRBV5-4; cdr3_nt: TGTGCCAGCAGTCCCCCGGGACAGAGGCCGGGCGGGGAGCTGTTTTTT; cdr3_aa: CASSPPGQRPGGELFF
d_call: .; clone_size: once; j_call: TRBJ1-6; v_call: TRBV27; cdr3_nt: TGTGCCAGCAGTTTATGGGCCTTAGGATCCCTCCACTTT; cdr3_aa: CASSLWALGSLHF
d_call: TRBD1; clone_size: once; j_call: TRBJ2-7; v_call: TRBV11-2; cdr3_nt: TGTGCCAGCAGCTTAGGGTCCGGGACAGGGGCCTACGAGCAGTACTTC; cdr3_aa: CASSLGSGTGAYEQYF
d_call: .; clone_size: .; j_call: TRBJ1-1; v_call: TRBV28; cdr3_nt: TGTGCCAGCAGCCACTACACTGAAGCTTTCTTT; cdr3_aa: CASSHYTEAFF
d_call: .; clone_size: .; j_call: TRBJ2-7; v_call: TRBV25-1; cdr3_nt: TGTGCCAGCAGTAAGTCCGGAGCCTACGAGCAGTACTTC; cdr3_aa: CASSKSGAYEQYF
d_call: TRBD2; clone_size: .; j_call: TRBJ2-4; v_call: TRBV11-2; cdr3_nt: TGTGCCAGCAGCCTAGCGGGGGACCGAGCCAAAAACATTCAGTACTTC; cdr3_aa: CASSLAGDRAKNIQYF
d_call: .; clone_size: .; j_call: TRBJ2-4; v_call: TRBV3-1/TRBV3-2; cdr3_nt: TGTGCCAGCAGCCCCTCGGAGGGGACCAACATTCAGTACTTC; cdr3_aa: CASSPSEGTNIQYF
d_call: TRBD1; clone_size: .; j_call: TRBJ2-2; v_call: TRBV6-5; cdr3_nt: TGTGCCAGTGACAGGGCCGGGAACACCGGGGAGCTGTTTTTT; cdr3_aa: CASDRAGNTGELFF
d_call: TRBD2; clone_size: .; j_call: TRBJ2-5; v_call: TRBV5-1; cdr3_nt: TGCGCCAGCAGCATTCGTAGCGGGGAGGCGACCCAGTACTTC; cdr3_aa: CASSIRSGEATQYF
d_call: TRBD2; clone_size: once; j_call: TRBJ2-2; v_call: TRBV5-4; cdr3_nt: TGTGCCAGCAGTTCGGGACTAACCACCGGGGAGCTGTTTTTT; cdr3_aa: CASSSGLTTGELFF
d_call: .; clone_size: few; j_call: TRBJ1-2; v_call: TRBV7-8; cdr3_nt: TGTGCCAGCAGCGCCCGGGACCCGAGACAGGACGGCTACACCTTC; cdr3_aa: CASSARDPRQDGYTF
d_call: .; clone_size: .; j_call: TRBJ1-3; v_call: TRBV30; cdr3_nt: TGTGCCTTTAGGAGCTCTGGAAACACCATATATTTT; cdr3_aa: CAFRSSGNTIYF
d_call: TRBD1; clone_size: once; j_call: TRBJ2-7; v_call: TRBV6-6; cdr3_nt: TGTGCCAGCGGGGGACAGGGTTTGAACGAGCAGTACTTC; cdr3_aa: CASGGQGLNEQYF
d_call: TRBD1; clone_size: .; j_call: TRBJ1-5; v_call: TRBV4-1; cdr3_nt: TGCGCCAGCAGCCAGGAGGGACAGAACTTCGCCCGGCCCCAGCATTTT; cdr3_aa: CASSQEGQNFARPQHF
d_call: .; clone_size: .; j_call: TRBJ2-2; v_call: TRBV3-1/TRBV3-2; cdr3_nt: TGTGCCAGCAGAGCAACAGGGAGGGACACCGGGGAGCTGTTTTTT; cdr3_aa: CASRATGRDTGELFF
d_call: .; clone_size: .; j_call: TRBJ1-4; v_call: TRBV18; cdr3_nt: TGTGCCAGCTCACCCTCTAATGAAAAACTGTTTTTT; cdr3_aa: CASSPSNEKLFF
d_call: .; clone_size: .; j_call: TRBJ1-2; v_call: TRBV7-2; cdr3_nt: TGTGCCAGCAGGGTGGGGGGCTATGGCTACACCTTC; cdr3_aa: CASRVGGYGYTF
d_call: .; clone_size: .; j_call: TRBJ2-3; v_call: TRBV4-2; cdr3_nt: TGTGCCAGCAGCCAGGACCGGACTGCGTATTTT; cdr3_aa: CASSQDRTAYF
d_call: .; clone_size: .; j_call: TRBJ2-5; v_call: TRBV28; cdr3_nt: TGTGCCGTGGAGGGGGGGTACCAAGAGACCCAGTACTTC; cdr3_aa: CAVEGGYQETQYF
d_call: .; clone_size: .; j_call: TRBJ1-3; v_call: TRBV30; cdr3_nt: TGTGCCTGGAGTGTAGGTTTGCCCAGGGCAGGAAACACCATATATTTT; cdr3_aa: CAWSVGLPRAGNTIYF
d_call: .; clone_size: .; j_call: TRBJ2-2; v_call: TRBV5-1; cdr3_nt: TGCGCCACCTCGATGGGGGGTTCGACAAACACCGGGGAGCTGTTTTTT; cdr3_aa: CATSMGGSTNTGELFF
d_call: .; clone_size: .; j_call: TRBJ2-3; v_call: TRBV5-1; cdr3_nt: TGCGCCAGCAGCCCGACTAGCACAGATACGCAGTATTTT; cdr3_aa: CASSPTSTDTQYF
d_call: TRBD2; clone_size: .; j_call: TRBJ2-3; v_call: TRBV5-4; cdr3_nt: TGTGCCACGAGACGGGGGGGGTACACAGATACGCAGTATTTT; cdr3_aa: CATRRGGYTDTQYF
d_call: TRBD1; clone_size: .; j_call: TRBJ1-6; v_call: TRBV23-1; cdr3_nt: TGCGCCAGCAGTAAAACAGGGGGCAGTACACCCCTCCACTTT; cdr3_aa: CASSKTGGSTPLHF
d_call: .; clone_size: .; j_call: TRBJ2-7; v_call: TRBV7-8; cdr3_nt: TGTGCCTCAAGCCCGGTCACAGGGAGCTCCTACGAGCAGTACTTC; cdr3_aa: CASSPVTGSSYEQYF